This TCR beta chain is from a study of CD8+CD57+ T cells in acquired aplastic anemia. Investigators profiled TCR beta VDJ and CDR3 from genomic DNA template. TCRdb passed the reads through MiXCR, listing each CDR3 protein once. The profile covers tens of thousands of distinct CDR3 sequences, with about 73% appearing a single time and around a third taken by the ten largest. This CDR3 region has 13 residues. The germline gives CDR1 GTSNPN, CDR2 SVGIG (reference sequence). With respect to this clonotype: The junction and the germline gene differ at one end; a read error may be behind it.

The sequence came from a human donor in good health, serving as a control. Input material: sorted CD4+, CD8+, or CD8+CD57+ T cells (not recorded which) from PBMCs. This chain connects TRBV30 to TRBJ1-4; D not resolved. The CDR3 reads CAWSVGLNEELFF. CDR3 bases: TGTGCCTGGAGTGTCGGGCTTAATGAAGAACTGTTTTTT.